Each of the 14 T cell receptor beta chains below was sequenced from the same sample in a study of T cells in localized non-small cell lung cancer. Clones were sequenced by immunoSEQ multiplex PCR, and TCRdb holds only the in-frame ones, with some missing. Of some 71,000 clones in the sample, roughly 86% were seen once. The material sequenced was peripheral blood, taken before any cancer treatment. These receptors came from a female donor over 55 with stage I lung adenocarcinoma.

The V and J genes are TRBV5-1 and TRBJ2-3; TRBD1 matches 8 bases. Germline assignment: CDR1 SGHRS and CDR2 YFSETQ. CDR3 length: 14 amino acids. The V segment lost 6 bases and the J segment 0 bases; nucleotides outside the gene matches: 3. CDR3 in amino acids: CASNQGASTDTQYF. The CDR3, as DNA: TGCGCCAGCAACCAGGGGGCGAGCACAGATACGCAGTATTTT.

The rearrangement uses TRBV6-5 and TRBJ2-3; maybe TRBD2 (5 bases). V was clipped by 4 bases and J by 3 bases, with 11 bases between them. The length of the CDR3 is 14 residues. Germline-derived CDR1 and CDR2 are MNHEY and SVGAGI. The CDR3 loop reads CASSWMGETDTQYF. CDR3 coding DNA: TGTGCCAGCAGTTGGATGGGAGAGACAGATACGCAGTATTTT.

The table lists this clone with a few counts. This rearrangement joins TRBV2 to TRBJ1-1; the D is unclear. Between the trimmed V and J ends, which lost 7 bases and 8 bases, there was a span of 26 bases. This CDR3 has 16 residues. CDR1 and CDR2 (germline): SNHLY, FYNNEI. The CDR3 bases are TGTGCCAGCACCCCCGTGGACCCAAAGGGATGGTCGGAAGCTTTCTTT. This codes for CASTPVDPKGWSEAFF.

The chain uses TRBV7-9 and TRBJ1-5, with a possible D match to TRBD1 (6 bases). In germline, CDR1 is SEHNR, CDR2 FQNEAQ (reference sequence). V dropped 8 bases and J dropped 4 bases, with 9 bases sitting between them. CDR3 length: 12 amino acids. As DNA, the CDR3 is TGTGCCAGCCGAGGGGGGAATCAGCCCCAGCATTTT. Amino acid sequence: CASRGGNQPQHF.

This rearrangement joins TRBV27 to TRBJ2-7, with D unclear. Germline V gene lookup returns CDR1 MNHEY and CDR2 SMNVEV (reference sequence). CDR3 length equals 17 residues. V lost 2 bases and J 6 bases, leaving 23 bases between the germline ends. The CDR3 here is CASSLRVEVSQTPEQYF. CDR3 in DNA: TGTGCCAGCAGTTTAAGAGTAGAGGTCAGCCAAACCCCCGAGCAGTACTTC.

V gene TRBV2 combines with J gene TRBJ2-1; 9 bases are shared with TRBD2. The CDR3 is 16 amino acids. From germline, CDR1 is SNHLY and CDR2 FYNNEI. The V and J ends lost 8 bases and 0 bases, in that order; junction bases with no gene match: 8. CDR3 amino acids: CASVGLAGSSYNEQFF. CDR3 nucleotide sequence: TGTGCCAGCGTGGGGCTAGCGGGAAGCTCCTACAATGAGCAGTTCTTC.

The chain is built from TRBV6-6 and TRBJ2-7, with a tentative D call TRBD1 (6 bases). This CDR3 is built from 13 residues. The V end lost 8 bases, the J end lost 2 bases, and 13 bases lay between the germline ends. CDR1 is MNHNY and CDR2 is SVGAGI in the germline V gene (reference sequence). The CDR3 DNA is TGTGCCAGCCAGGGGTTTAATCCCTACGAGCAGTACTTC. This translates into CASQGFNPYEQYF.

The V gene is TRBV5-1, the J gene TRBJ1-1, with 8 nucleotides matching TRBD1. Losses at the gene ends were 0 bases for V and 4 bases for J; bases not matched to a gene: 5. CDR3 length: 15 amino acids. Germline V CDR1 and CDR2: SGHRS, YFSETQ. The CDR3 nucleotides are TGCGCCAGCAGCTTGGACGGACAGGGATCCACTGAAGCTTTCTTT. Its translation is CASSLDGQGSTEAFF.

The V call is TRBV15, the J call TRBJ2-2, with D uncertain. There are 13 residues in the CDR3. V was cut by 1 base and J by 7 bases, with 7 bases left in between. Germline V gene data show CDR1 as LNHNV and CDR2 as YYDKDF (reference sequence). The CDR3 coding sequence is TGTGCCACCAGCAGAGGTTCCGTCGGGGAGCTGTTTTTT. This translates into CATSRGSVGELFF. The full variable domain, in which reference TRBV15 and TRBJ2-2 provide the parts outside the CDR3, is DAMVIQNPRYQVTQFGKPVTLSCSQTLNHNVMYWYQQKSSQAPKLLFHYYDKDFNNEADTPDNFQSRRPNTSFCFLDIRSPGLGDTAMYLCATSRGSVGELFFGEGSRLTVL.

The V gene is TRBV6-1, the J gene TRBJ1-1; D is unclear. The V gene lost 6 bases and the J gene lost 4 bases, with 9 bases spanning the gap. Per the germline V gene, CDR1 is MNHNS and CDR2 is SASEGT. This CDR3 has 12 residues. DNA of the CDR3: TGTGCCAGCAGGGGAGTGGGCACTGAAGCTTTCTTT. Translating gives CASRGVGTEAFF.

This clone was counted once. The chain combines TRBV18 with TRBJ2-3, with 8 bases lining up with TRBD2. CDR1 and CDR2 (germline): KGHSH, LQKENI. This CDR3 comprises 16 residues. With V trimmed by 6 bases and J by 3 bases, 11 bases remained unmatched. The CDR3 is CASSGASGGRTDTQYF. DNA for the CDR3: TGTGCCAGCTCGGGGGCAAGCGGGGGTAGGACAGATACGCAGTATTTT.

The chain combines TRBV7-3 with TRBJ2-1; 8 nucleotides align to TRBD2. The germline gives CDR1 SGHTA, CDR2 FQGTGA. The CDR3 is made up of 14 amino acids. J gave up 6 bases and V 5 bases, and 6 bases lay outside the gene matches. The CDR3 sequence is CASSLSGTSNEQFF. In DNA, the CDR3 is TGTGCCAGCAGCCTCTCCGGGACTAGCAATGAGCAGTTCTTC.

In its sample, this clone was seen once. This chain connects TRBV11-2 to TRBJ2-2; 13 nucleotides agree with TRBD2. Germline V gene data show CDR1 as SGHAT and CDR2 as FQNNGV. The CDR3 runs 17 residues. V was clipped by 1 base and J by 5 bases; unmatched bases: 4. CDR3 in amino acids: CASSLGGLAGVTGELFF. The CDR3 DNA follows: TGTGCCAGCAGCTTAGGCGGACTAGCGGGGGTTACCGGGGAGCTGTTTTTT. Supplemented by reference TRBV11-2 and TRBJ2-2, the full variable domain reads EAGVAQSPRYKIIEKRQSVAFWCNPISGHATLYWYQQILGQGPKLLIQFQNNGVVDDSQLPKDRFSAERLKGVDSTLKIQPAKLEDSAVYLCASSLGGLAGVTGELFFGEGSRLTVL.

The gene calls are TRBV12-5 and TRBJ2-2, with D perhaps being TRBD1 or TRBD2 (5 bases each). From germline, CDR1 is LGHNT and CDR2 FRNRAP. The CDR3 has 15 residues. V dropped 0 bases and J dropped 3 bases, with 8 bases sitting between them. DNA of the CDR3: TGTGCTAGTGGTTTGGTGGTGGGGGACACCGGGGAGCTGTTTTTT. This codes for CASGLVVGDTGELFF.